This T cell receptor (beta chain) was captured by sequencing in a study of blood T cells in healthy people across ages. Concerning this clonotype itself: Its antigen is currently unknown.

Donors were healthy Caucasian individuals from Russia aged about 6 to 95. About 10 milliliters of peripheral blood were drawn from each donor into EDTA-treated tubes. Findings and limits, study-wide: Whereas aged donors had fewer naive CD4+ cells, long-lived donors had more of them and higher diversity. It was held that diversity estimates obtained from one million T cells represented underestimates.

A second PCR of about 6 to 11 cycles used a sample-barcoded 5' primer and a J-beta primer mix. TCRdb independently ran MiXCR on the 5' RACE reads; one entry per CDR3 protein. This repertoire shows 600,000 or so distinct CDR3 sequences, about 30% found once; its top ten account for 15% to 17%. V was pared by 0 bases and J by 8 bases, with 13 bases between. Germline CDR1 reads DFQATT; CDR2 reads SNEGSKA (reference sequence). The CDR3 consists of 13 residues. V is TRBV20-1 and J is TRBJ1-2, with TRBD1 as a possible D gene (5 bases). Sequenced input: blood. The receptor comes from a woman older than 75 in good health. The CDR3 DNA follows: TGCAGTGCTAGAGACCCGGGACTGGTGGGCTACACCTTC. Protein product: CSARDPGLVGYTF.